This T cell receptor beta chain was recorded in a study of PD-1 blockade in classical Hodgkin lymphoma. The overall study: Nivolumab was given intravenously to patients at 3 mg/kg every 2 weeks.

Assay used: immunoSEQ multiplex PCR; TCRdb lists only in-frame clones, some missing. The table has 25,000 to 30,000 clones, over 55% seen once. With no exception, relapse followed autologous stem cell transplantation in all patients, and brentuximab vedotin exposure varied. Comments on this clone: Its target is not known.

Germline CDR1 reads SGHAT; CDR2 reads FQNNGV. The V end lost 3 bases, the J end lost 3 bases, and 14 bases lay between the germline ends. This CDR3 has 15 amino acids. Study-wide results and limits: Partial responders and progressors had significantly lower baseline TCR diversity. Nothing has yet pinned down what causes the repertoire differences, possibly disease activity or prior therapy. By cycle point C4D1, TCR diversity had risen significantly in CD4+ cells (but not CD8+ cells).

This specimen was peripheral blood mononuclear cells (PBMCs), taken before the second cycle of nivolumab. The receptor comes from a human donor with classical Hodgkin lymphoma. J is TRBJ1-1 and V is TRBV11-2; D unresolved. CDR3: CASSFFGVEDTEAFF. Here the CDR3 DNA reads TGTGCCAGCAGCTTTTTTGGGGTTGAGGACACTGAAGCTTTCTTT.